This T cell receptor (beta chain) appears in the sequencing data of a study of blood T cell repertoires in COVID-19 (TCRdb year 2020). With respect to the entire study: The collaborator samples originated in the United States, Italy and Spain and spanned the acute and convalescent phases of COVID-19. The material from the prospective study consisted of cDNA or gDNA derived from T cells, B-cell-depleted T cells, or PBMCs. Deeply sampled blood TCRbeta repertoires from subjects exposed to, actively infected with, or recovered from COVID-19 were included in the dataset. The repertoires were made available in a free public database intended to serve as a resource for research on the immune response to SARS-CoV-2. The samples were drawn from two sources: the first 160 participants of the ongoing ImmuneRACE study, and over 950 subjects contributed by 6 global collaborators. A de-identified subject ID, COVID-19 status, age in years and sex were almost always included in the sample metadata. Where available, HLA class I and class II types were obtained from metadata supplied by the sample provider rather than from assay-based typing.

A word on this clone: The antigen it recognizes is unknown. Per-base quality was not reported, and no clone a single base away is much larger than it.

General findings and caveats noted by the study authors: Clinical and demographic metadata were provided uncurated, with the amount varying by source and participant.

TCRbeta CDR3 regions were amplified from genomic DNA by means of the immunoSEQ Assay, a bias-controlled multiplex PCR. Processing in the source paper ran as follows. The number of nucleated cells in each sample was estimated from the amplification of reference gene primers within the assay. Sequence reads were collapsed and filtered to measure the absolute abundance of every unique TCRbeta CDR3 rearrangement. Productive Simpson clonality was computed per sample as the square root of Simpson's diversity index over productive rearrangements. The immuneACCESS repertoire file appears here via TCRdb, limited to in-frame rearrangements. These files lack a portion of the clones; in checked studies, under half of the deficit traces to unresolved V genes, and the cause of the others is not known. V and J calls and clone size are as listed in that table; D and trimming were resolved from the DNA. In all, the sample holds more than 250,000 clones, and 84% of those were seen once. Together, the top ten hold around 7.8% of the sample.

The CDR3 runs 16 amino acids, cysteine and phenylalanine included. Kept here is only the CDR3 DNA, which spans 48 bases and is read in frame from base 1. In the germline V gene, CDR1 corresponds to SGHTA and CDR2 to FQGTGA. V loses 4 bases at its end and J loses 1 base; junction bases beyond the gene matches: 5. Each collaborating institution followed its own protocols to collect whole blood in K2EDTA tubes. For TCRbeta analysis, collaborators shipped samples as frozen whole blood, isolated PBMCs, or DNA extracted from either of those sample types. This sequence was found in a human donor in a cohort sampled during active COVID-19. The chain is made from TRBV7-3 and TRBJ2-1; 9 bases in the junction line up with TRBD2. The sequencing sample was made of peripheral blood. The CDR3 protein is CASSSWTSASYNEQFF. The sequence in DNA is TGTGCCAGCAGCTCCTGGACTAGCGCGTCCTACAATGAGCAGTTCTTC.